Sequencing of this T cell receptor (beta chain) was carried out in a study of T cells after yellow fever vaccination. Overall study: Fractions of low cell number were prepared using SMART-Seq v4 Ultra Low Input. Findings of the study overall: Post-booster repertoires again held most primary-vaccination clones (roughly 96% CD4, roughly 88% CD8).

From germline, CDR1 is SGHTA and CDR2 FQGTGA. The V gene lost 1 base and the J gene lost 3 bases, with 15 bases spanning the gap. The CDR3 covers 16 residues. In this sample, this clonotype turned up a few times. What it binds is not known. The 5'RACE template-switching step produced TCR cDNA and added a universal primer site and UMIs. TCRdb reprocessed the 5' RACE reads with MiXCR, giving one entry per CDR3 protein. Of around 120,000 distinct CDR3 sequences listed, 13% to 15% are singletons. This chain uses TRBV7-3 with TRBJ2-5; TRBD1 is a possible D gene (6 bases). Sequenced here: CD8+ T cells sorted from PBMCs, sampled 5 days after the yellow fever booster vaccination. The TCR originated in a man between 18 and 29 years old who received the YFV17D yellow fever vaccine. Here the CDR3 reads CASSLKAGVVEETQYF. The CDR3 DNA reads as TGTGCCAGCAGCTTAAAAGCAGGGGTGGTGGAAGAGACCCAGTACTTC.